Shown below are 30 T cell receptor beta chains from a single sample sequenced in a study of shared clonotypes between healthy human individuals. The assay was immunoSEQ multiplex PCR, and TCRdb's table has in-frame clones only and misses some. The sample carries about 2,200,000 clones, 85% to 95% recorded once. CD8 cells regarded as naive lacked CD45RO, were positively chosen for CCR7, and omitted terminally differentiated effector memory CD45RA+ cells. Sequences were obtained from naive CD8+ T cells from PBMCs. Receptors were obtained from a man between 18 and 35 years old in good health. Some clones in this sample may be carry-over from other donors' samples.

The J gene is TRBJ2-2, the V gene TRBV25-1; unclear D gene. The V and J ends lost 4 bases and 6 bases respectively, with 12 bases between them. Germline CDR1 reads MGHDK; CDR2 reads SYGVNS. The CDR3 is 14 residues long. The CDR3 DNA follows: TGTGCCAGCAGTGGGGTCTTTTCTGCCGGGGAGCTGTTTTTT. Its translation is CASSGVFSAGELFF.

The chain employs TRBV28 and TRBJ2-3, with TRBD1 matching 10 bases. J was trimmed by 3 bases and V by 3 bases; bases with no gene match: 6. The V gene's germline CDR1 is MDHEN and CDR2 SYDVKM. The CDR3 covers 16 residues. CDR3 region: CASSLYRTGGTDTQYF. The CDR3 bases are TGTGCCAGCAGTTTGTATCGGACAGGGGGTACAGATACGCAGTATTTT. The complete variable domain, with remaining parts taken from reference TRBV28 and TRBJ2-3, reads DVKVTQSSRYLVKRTGEKVFLECVQDMDHENMFWYRQDPGLGLRLIYFSYDVKMKEKGDIPEGYSVSREKKERFSLILESASTNQTSMYLCASSLYRTGGTDTQYFGPGTRLTVL.

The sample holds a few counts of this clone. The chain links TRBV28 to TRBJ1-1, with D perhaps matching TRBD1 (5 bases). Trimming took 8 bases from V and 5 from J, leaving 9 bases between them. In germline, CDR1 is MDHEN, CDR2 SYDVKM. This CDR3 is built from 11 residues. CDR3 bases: TGTGCCAGCGACGGGGGGACTGAAGCTTTCTTT. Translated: CASDGGTEAFF.

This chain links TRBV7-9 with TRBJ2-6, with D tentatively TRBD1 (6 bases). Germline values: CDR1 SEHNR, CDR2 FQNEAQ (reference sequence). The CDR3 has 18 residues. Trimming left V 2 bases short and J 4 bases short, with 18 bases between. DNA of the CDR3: TGTGCCAGCAGCTTAATGGGGGCGTCTTCATTCGGGGCCAACGTCCTGACTTTC. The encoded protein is CASSLMGASSFGANVLTF.

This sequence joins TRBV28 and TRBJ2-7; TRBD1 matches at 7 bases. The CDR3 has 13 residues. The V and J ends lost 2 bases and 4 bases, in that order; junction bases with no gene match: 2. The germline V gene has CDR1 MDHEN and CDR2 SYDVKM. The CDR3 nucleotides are TGTGCCAGCAGTTTAGACAGGGTTTACGAGCAGTACTTC. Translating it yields CASSLDRVYEQYF.

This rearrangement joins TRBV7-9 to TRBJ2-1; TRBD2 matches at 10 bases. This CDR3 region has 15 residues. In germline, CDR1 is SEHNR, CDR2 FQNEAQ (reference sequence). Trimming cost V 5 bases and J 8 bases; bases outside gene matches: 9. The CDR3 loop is CASSPVAGGVHEQFF. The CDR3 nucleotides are TGTGCCAGCAGCCCGGTAGCGGGAGGTGTACATGAGCAGTTCTTC.

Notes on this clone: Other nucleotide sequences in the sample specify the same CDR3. The CDR3 nucleotides read TGTGCCAGCAGTTACACTGAGAACACTGAAGCTTTCTTT. Its protein product is CASSYTENTEAFF. The V gene is TRBV6-5, the J gene TRBJ1-1, with no clear D. The CDR3 spans 13 residues. The germline gives CDR1 MNHEY, CDR2 SVGAGI. V lost 2 bases and J lost 1, with 5 bases in between.

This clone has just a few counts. The CDR3 sequence: CAISETAGVYTGELFF. In DNA form, the CDR3 reads TGTGCCATCAGTGAGACAGCGGGAGTATATACCGGGGAGCTGTTTTTT. J is TRBJ2-2 and V is TRBV10-3; 8 bases are a match to TRBD2. Germline values: CDR1 ENHRY, CDR2 SYGVKD. With V trimmed by 2 bases and J by 5 bases, 7 bases remained unmatched. The CDR3 is 16 amino acids.

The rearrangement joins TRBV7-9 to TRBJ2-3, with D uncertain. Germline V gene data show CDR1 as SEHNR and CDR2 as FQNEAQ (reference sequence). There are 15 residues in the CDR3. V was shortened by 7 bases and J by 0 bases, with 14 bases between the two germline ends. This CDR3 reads CASTPLPISTDTQYF. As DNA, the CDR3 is TGTGCCAGCACCCCTCTACCGATCAGCACAGATACGCAGTATTTT.

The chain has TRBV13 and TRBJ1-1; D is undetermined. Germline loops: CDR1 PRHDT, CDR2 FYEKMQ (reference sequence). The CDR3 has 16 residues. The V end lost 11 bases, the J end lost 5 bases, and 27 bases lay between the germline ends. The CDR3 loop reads CAPAALPNSDSTEAFF. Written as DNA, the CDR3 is TGTGCCCCAGCAGCTCTCCCGAATTCGGATTCGACTGAAGCTTTCTTT.

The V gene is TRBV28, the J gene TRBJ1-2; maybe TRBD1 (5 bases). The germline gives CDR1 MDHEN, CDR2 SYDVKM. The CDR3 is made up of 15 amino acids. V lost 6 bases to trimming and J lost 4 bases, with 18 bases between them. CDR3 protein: CASSFSIRGPYGYTF. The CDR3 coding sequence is TGTGCCAGCAGCTTTTCGATACGGGGACCCTATGGCTACACCTTC.

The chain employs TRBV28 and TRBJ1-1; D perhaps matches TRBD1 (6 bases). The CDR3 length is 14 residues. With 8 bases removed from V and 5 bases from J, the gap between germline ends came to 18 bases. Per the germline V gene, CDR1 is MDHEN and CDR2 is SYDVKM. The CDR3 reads CASSFTGSRTEAFF. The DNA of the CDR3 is TGTGCCAGCTCTTTTACAGGGAGTAGAACTGAAGCTTTCTTT.

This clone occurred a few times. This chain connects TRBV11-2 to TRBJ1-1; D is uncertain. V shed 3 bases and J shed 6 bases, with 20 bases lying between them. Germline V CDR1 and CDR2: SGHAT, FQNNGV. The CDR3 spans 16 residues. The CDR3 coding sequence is TGTGCCAGCAGCTTTGAGGCAAGCTGGGCCAACTCTGAAGCTTTCTTT. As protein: CASSFEASWANSEAFF.

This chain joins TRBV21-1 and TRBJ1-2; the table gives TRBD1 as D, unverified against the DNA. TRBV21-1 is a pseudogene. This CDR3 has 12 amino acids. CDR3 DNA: TGTGCCAGCAGCTACGACAGGGAGGGCTACACCTTC. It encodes CASSYDREGYTF.

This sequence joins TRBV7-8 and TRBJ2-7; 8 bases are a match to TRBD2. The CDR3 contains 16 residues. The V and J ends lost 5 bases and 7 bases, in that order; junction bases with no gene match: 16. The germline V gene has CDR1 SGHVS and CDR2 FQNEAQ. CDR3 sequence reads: CASSRNEGAGGWEQYF. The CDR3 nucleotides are TGTGCCAGCAGCCGCAACGAGGGCGCGGGAGGCTGGGAGCAGTACTTC.

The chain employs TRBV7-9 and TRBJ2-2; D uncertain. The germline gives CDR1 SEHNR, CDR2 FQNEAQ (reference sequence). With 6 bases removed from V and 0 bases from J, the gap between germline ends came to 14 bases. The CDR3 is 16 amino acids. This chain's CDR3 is CASRGTMGSNTGELFF. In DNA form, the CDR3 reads TGTGCCAGCAGGGGTACGATGGGGTCGAACACCGGGGAGCTGTTTTTT. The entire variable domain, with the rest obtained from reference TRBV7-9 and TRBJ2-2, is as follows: DTGVSQNPRHKITKRGQNVTFRCDPISEHNRLYWYRQTLGQGPEFLTYFQNEAQLEKSRLLSDRFSAERPKGSFSTLEIQRTEQGDSAMYLCASRGTMGSNTGELFFGEGSRLTVL.

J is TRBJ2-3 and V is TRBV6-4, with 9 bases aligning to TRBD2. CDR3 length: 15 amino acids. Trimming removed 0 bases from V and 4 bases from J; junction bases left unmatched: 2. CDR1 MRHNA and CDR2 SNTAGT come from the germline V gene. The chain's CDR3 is CASSDSAGGPDTQYF. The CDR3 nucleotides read TGTGCCAGCAGTGACTCGGCGGGAGGGCCAGATACGCAGTATTTT.

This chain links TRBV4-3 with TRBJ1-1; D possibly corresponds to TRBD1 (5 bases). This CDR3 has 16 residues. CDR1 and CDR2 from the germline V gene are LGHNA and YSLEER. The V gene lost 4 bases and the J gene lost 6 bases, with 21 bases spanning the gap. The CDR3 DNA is TGCGCCAGCAGCCGAAGCCTGAGGGACTATGGCTCTGAAGCTTTCTTT. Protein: CASSRSLRDYGSEAFF.

The CDR3 DNA reads TGTGCCATCAGGGAAACAGGGTCTGAAGCTTTCTTT. This sequence encodes CAIRETGSEAFF. The gene calls are TRBV10-3 and TRBJ1-1, with a possible D match to TRBD1 (6 bases). The V end was cut by 6 bases, the J end by 6 bases, with 11 bases between. The CDR3 length is 12 residues. In germline, CDR1 is ENHRY, CDR2 SYGVKD.

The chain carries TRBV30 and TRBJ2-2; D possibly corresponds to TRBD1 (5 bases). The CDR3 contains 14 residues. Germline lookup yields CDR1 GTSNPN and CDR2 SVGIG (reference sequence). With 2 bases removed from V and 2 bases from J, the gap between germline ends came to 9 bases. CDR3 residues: CAWSSGFNTGELFF. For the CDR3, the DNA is TGTGCCTGGAGTTCAGGGTTTAACACCGGGGAGCTGTTTTTT.

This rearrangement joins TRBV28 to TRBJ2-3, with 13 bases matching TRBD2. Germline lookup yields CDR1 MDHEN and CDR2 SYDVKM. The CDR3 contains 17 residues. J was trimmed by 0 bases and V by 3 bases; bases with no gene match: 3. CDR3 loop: CASSFLGLAGSTDTQYF. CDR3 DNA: TGTGCCAGCAGTTTCCTGGGACTAGCGGGAAGCACAGATACGCAGTATTTT.

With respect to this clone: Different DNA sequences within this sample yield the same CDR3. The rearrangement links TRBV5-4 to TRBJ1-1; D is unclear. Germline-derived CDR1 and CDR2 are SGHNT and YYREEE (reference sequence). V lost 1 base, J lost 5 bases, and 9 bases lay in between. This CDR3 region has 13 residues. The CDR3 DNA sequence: TGTGCCAGCAGCTTGACCGGGGAGACTGAAGCTTTCTTT. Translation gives CASSLTGETEAFF. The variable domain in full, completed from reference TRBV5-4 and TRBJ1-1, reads ETGVTQSPTHLIKTRGQQVTLRCSSQSGHNTVSWYQQALGQGPQFIFQYYREEENGRGNFPPRFSGLQFPNYSSELNVNALELDDSALYLCASSLTGETEAFFGQGTRLTVV.

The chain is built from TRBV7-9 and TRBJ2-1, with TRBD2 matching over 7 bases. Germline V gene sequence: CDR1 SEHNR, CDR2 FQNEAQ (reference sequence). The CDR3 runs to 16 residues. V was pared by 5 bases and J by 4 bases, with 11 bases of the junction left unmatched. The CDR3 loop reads CASSPHAGAPYNEQFF. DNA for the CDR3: TGTGCCAGCAGCCCACACGCGGGAGCCCCTTACAATGAGCAGTTCTTC.

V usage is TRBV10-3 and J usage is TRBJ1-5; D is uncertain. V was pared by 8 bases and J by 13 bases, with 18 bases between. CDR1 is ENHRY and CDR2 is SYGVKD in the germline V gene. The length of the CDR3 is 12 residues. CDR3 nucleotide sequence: TGTGCCATCGAAGGCCCCTCGAGGACTCAGCATTTT. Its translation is CAIEGPSRTQHF.

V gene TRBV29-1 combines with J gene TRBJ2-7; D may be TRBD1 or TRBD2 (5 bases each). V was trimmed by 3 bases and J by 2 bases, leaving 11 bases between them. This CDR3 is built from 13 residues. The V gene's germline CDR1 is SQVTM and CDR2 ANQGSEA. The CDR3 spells CSVDTQGAYEQYF. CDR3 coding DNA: TGCAGCGTTGATACCCAGGGAGCCTACGAGCAGTACTTC.

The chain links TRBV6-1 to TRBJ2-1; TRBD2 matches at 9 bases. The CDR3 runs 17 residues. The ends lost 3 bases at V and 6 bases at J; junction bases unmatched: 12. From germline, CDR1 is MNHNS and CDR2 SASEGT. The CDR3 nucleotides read TGTGCCAGCAGTGACACTACCGGGACTAGCTTGAGCAATGAGCAGTTCTTC. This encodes CASSDTTGTSLSNEQFF.

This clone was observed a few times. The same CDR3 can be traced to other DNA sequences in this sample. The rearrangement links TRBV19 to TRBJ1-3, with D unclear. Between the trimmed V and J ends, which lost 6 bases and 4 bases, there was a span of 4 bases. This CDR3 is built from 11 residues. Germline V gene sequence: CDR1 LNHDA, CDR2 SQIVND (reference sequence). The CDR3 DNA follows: TGTGCCAGTAGCACAGGAAACACCATATATTTT. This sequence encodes CASSTGNTIYF.

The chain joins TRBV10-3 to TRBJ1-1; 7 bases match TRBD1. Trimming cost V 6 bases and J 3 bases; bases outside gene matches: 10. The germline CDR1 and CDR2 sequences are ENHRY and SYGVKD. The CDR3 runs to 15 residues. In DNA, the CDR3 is TGTGCCATCAGGGGACAGCTCGCCGACCACACTGAAGCTTTCTTT. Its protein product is CAIRGQLADHTEAFF.

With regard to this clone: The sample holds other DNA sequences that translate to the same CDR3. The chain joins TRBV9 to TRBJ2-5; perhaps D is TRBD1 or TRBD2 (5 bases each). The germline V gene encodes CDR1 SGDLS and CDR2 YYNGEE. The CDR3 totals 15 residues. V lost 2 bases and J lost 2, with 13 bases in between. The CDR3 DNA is TGTGCCAGCAGCGTGGCCGGGACCCTACAAGAGACCCAGTACTTC. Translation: CASSVAGTLQETQYF.

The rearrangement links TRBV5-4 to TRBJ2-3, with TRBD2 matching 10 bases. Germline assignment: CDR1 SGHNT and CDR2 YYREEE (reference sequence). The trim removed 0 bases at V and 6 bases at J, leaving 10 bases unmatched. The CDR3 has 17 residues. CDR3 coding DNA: TGTGCCAGCAGCTTGGAGGCTAGCGGGAGTCTTGGGGATACGCAGTATTTT. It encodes CASSLEASGSLGDTQYF. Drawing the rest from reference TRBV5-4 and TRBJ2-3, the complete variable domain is ETGVTQSPTHLIKTRGQQVTLRCSSQSGHNTVSWYQQALGQGPQFIFQYYREEENGRGNFPPRFSGLQFPNYSSELNVNALELDDSALYLCASSLEASGSLGDTQYFGPGTRLTVL.